A selection of T cell receptor beta chains follows, all from one sample in a study of T cells in Graves' hyperthyroidism and ophthalmopathy. TCRdb itself ran the multiplex PCR reads through MiXCR, one entry per CDR3 protein. The sample holds 640,000 or so distinct CDR3 sequences, 14% to 15% seen once. Sequencing was done on a sample of blood. The receptors come from a woman between 40 and 55 years old with Graves' ophthalmopathy. Each CDR3 is given with its conserved first and last residue. D genes are given only for firm matches. Rows may omit the clone size; those that give it use once, few, many or a size class.

.,TRBJ2-7,TRBV11-2,.,CASSLGIGDGEREQYF,TGTGCCAGCAGCTTAGGGATAGGGGACGGAGAACGGGAGCAGTACTTC
TRBD1,TRBJ1-3,TRBV12-3/TRBV12-4,many,CASRDRGLGNTIYF,TGTGCCAGCAGGGACAGGGGACTAGGAAACACCATATATTTT
.,TRBJ2-2,TRBV24-1,many,CATSGFEGTGELFF,TGTGCCACCAGTGGATTCGAGGGTACCGGGGAGCTGTTTTTT
.,TRBJ2-7,TRBV4-1,few,CASSQLTGADSYEQYF,TGCGCCAGCAGCCAACTAACGGGGGCAGACTCCTACGAGCAGTACTTC
TRBD2,TRBJ2-7,TRBV4-2,many,CASSLEGGVGGSLSYEQYF,TGTGCCAGCAGCCTAGAAGGAGGGGTGGGCGGGAGCCTCTCCTACGAGCAGTACTTC
.,TRBJ1-5,TRBV6-1,.,CASTPSQRVLQPQHF,TGTGCCAGCACCCCTAGCCAGAGGGTGCTTCAGCCCCAGCATTTT
.,TRBJ2-7,TRBV28,.,CASTRGHRSPYEQYF,TGTGCCAGCACCCGGGGGCACAGGAGCCCCTACGAGCAGTACTTC
.,TRBJ1-1,TRBV28,many,CASSLASEAFF,TGTGCCAGCAGTTTAGCGTCTGAAGCTTTCTTT
TRBD1,TRBJ2-2,TRBV18,.,CASSRDSELTGELFF,TGTGCCAGCTCACGGGACAGCGAGCTCACCGGGGAGCTGTTTTTT
TRBD1,TRBJ1-4,TRBV2,few,CASRETGGSEKLFF,TGTGCCAGCAGGGAGACAGGGGGCTCGGAAAAACTGTTTTTT
.,TRBJ1-2,TRBV28,many,CASSLSLIGYTF,TGTGCCAGCAGTTTAAGCCTAATTGGCTACACCTTC
.,TRBJ2-7,TRBV12-3/TRBV12-4,.,CASSEGYSRAVEQYF,TGTGCCAGCAGTGAGGGGTACTCGAGAGCGGTCGAGCAGTACTTC
.,TRBJ1-1,TRBV19,many,CASSPWNGRQTFF,TGTGCCAGTAGTCCCTGGAATGGGCGACAGACTTTCTTT
.,TRBJ2-7,TRBV30,many,CAWSFRGREQYF,TGTGCCTGGAGTTTCCGTGGGAGAGAGCAGTACTTC
.,TRBJ1-2,TRBV12-3/TRBV12-4,many,CASATGPNYGYTF,TGTGCCAGCGCTACGGGGCCGAACTATGGCTACACCTTC
TRBD2,TRBJ2-6,TRBV6-2/TRBV6-3,few,CASSPPPAGVILSGANVLTF,TGTGCCAGCAGTCCCCCCCCTGCGGGAGTGATACTCTCTGGGGCCAACGTCCTGACTTTC
.,TRBJ2-7,TRBV19,few,CASSDPGTQTYEQYF,TGTGCCAGTAGTGACCCCGGGACGCAAACCTACGAGCAGTACTTC
.,TRBJ2-1,TRBV29-1,.,CSVEVGLKSSYNEQFF,TGCAGCGTTGAAGTAGGACTCAAGAGCTCCTACAATGAGCAGTTCTTC
.,TRBJ1-2,TRBV6-2/TRBV6-3,many,CASSTLVRSYGYTF,TGTGCCAGCAGTACCCTCGTGAGGAGCTATGGCTACACCTTC
TRBD1,TRBJ2-2,TRBV12-5,.,CASGSGQGYNGELFF,TGTGCTAGTGGCTCGGGACAGGGATACAACGGGGAGCTGTTTTTT